This TCR beta chain came from a study of T cell repertoires in aging, cancer and after chemotherapy. As for the study in general: The full dataset contained millions of TCR reads.

The length of the CDR3 is 11 residues. Trimming cost V 10 bases and J 4 bases, with 10 bases left between them. Germline V gives CDR1 MDHEN, CDR2 SYDVKM. Peripheral blood genomic DNA, not sorted cells or RNA, was the template. With regard to this clonotype: What it binds is not known.

General study results and limits: Median generation probability rose over the chemotherapy interval in each cancer cohort, suggesting rebound thymic output. Age-matched healthy donors had significantly more diverse, less clonal blood TCR repertoires than untreated cancer patients.

TRB rearrangements spanning V, D and J were amplified using mixed TRB-A/B primers. MiXCR, run by TCRdb on the multiplex PCR reads, gives a single entry per CDR3 protein. The sample contains 2,000 to 3,000 distinct CDR3 sequences, approximately 58% of which appear only once. This clonotype was obtained from a human donor with a solid tumor. The chain employs TRBV28 and TRBJ1-1, with D uncertain. The sequenced sample consisted of blood. CDR3 sequence: CAITTGTEAFF. The CDR3 DNA reads TGTGCCATCACGACGGGCACTGAAGCTTTCTTT.